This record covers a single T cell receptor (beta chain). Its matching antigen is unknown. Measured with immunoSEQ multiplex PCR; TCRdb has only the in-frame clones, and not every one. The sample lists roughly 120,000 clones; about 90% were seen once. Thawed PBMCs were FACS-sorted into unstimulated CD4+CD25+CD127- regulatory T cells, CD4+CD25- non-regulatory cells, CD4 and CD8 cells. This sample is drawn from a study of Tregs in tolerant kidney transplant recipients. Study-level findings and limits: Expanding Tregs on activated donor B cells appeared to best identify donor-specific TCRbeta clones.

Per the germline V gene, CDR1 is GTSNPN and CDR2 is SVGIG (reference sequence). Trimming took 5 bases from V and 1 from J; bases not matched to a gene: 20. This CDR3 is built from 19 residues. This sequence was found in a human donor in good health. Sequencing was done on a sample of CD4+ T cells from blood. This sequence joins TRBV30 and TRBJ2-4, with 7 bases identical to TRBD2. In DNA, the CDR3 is TGTGCCTGGCCCATATCGGCGGGAGATTTGCAGGTTGCCAAAAACATTCAGTACTTC. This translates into CAWPISAGDLQVAKNIQYF.